A selection of T cell receptor beta chains follows, all from one sample in a study of OX40 agonist ivuxolimab in advanced cancers. Produced via immunoSEQ multiplex PCR; TCRdb's table is partial and in-frame only. This sample yields tens of thousands of clones, of which 83% are seen a single time; 3% to 3.5% belongs to the top ten. Sequences were derived from CD4+ or CD8+ T cells sorted from blood, sampled in a trial of the OX40 agonist ivuxolimab. These receptors originate from an adult with an advanced solid tumor such as melanoma, head and neck, liver or kidney cancer. Each CDR3 is given with its conserved first and last residue. D genes are given only for firm matches. Where a row states a size, it is once, few, many or the class of an expanded clone; other rows omit it.

clone_size cdr3_length j_call v_call d_call cdr3_nt cdr3_aa
- 15 TRBJ2-3 TRBV19 - TGTGCCAGTGGGGTGGGGGACACGCGCACAGATACGCAGTATTTT CASGVGDTRTDTQYF
- 14 TRBJ2-2 TRBV5-1 - TGCGCCAGCAGCTTGGAGGGGAACACCGGGGAGCTGTTTTTT CASSLEGNTGELFF
- 14 TRBJ1-1 TRBV7-9 - TGTGCCAGCAGCTTGGAGGGGGTGAACACTGAAGCTTTCTTT CASSLEGVNTEAFF
once 20 TRBJ1-4 TRBV18 TRBD1 TGTGCCAGCTCACCATTAGGACAGGCGAACCAGGGTGGAACTAATGAAAAACTGTTTTTT CASSPLGQANQGGTNEKLFF
- 15 TRBJ2-1 TRBV5-1 TRBD2 TGCGCCAGCAGCTTGGCACTAGCGGGAGAGGGGCAGCAGTTCTTC CASSLALAGEGQQFF
- 12 TRBJ2-5 TRBV6-6 TRBD2 TGTGCCAGCACCGCCGGGGGGGAGACCCAGTACTTC CASTAGGETQYF
- 14 TRBJ2-3 TRBV5-1 - TGCGCCAGCAGCCCCTTCCTGGAGACAGATACGCAGTATTTT CASSPFLETDTQYF
- 16 TRBJ2-7 TRBV6-6 TRBD2 TGTGCCAGCAGTTACGGGGGGGGTGGAGAGGGTTCAGAGCAGTACTTC CASSYGGGGEGSEQYF
once 16 TRBJ1-1 TRBV5-1 - TGCGCCAGCAGCCGTGGGGCAGGCCCAATGAACACTGAAGCTTTCTTT CASSRGAGPMNTEAFF
- 15 TRBJ1-5 TRBV7-8 TRBD1 TGTGCCAGCAGCCCGATCGGACAGGTCAATCAGCCCCAGCATTTT CASSPIGQVNQPQHF
- 16 TRBJ2-1 TRBV4-1 - TGCGCCAGCAGCCACCCCCGGGGGACCCGGTACAATGAGCAGTTCTTC CASSHPRGTRYNEQFF
- 14 TRBJ2-3 TRBV6-4 - TGTGCCAGCAGTGAAGGCGGGAGCACAGATACGCAGTATTTT CASSEGGSTDTQYF
- 13 TRBJ1-2 TRBV6-6 - TGTGCCAGCAGTTGGGACGGCAACTATGGCTACACCTTC CASSWDGNYGYTF
- 15 TRBJ1-5 TRBV19 - TGTGCCAGTAGTATGAGGAGCTATAGCAATCAGCCCCAGCATTTT CASSMRSYSNQPQHF
- 13 TRBJ2-3 TRBV30 - TGTGCCTGGAGCGGGATGGCCACAGATACGCAGTATTTT CAWSGMATDTQYF
- 15 TRBJ2-1 TRBV6-5 TRBD2 TGTGCCAGCAGTCCAAGCGGGACTTTTTCCAATGAGCAGTTCTTC CASSPSGTFSNEQFF
- 16 TRBJ2-3 TRBV7-8 - TGTGCCAGCAGCTTAGGGTCGCTTACTAGCACAGATACGCAGTATTTT CASSLGSLTSTDTQYF
- 20 TRBJ2-1 TRBV18 - TGTGCCAGCTCCCCATATCGGACAGGAGGGGCGGGAGGCTCCTACAATGAGCAGTTCTTC CASSPYRTGGAGGSYNEQFF
- 14 TRBJ2-1 TRBV6-5 TRBD1 TGTGCCAGCCGGAGGGACAGGGAAGGGACTGAGCAGTTCTTC CASRRDREGTEQFF
- 13 TRBJ2-1 TRBV29-1 - TGCAGCGTTGTTCGCCTGGCGTTGAATGAGCAGTTCTTC CSVVRLALNEQFF
- 17 TRBJ2-1 TRBV5-1 - TGCGCCAGCAGCGAGACTACACATAGTTCGTCACTTAGTGAGCAGTTCTTC CASSETTHSSSLSEQFF
- 15 TRBJ2-7 TRBV5-1 TRBD2 TGCGCCAGCAGCGTTACTAGCGGGAGTTCCTACGAGCAGTACTTC CASSVTSGSSYEQYF
- 17 TRBJ2-1 TRBV5-1 TRBD2 TGCGCCAGCAGAAAACTAGCGGGATTGAGCTCCTACAATGAGCAGTTCTTC CASRKLAGLSSYNEQFF
- 14 TRBJ2-2 TRBV6-1 - TGTGCCAGCAGTGAACGGCAGACGGACGGGGAGCTGTTTTTT CASSERQTDGELFF
- 15 TRBJ2-2 TRBV7-2 TRBD2 TGTGCCAGCAGCAACTACCGGGGGGGGACCGGGGAGCTGTTTTTT CASSNYRGGTGELFF
- 14 TRBJ2-7 TRBV7-9 TRBD1 TGTGCCAGCACCCCGGGACAGGGTCTAGGAGAGCAGTACTTC CASTPGQGLGEQYF
few 14 TRBJ1-1 TRBV30 - TGTGCCTGGAGTGCACAGTTCATGAACACTGAAGCTTTCTTT CAWSAQFMNTEAFF
- 15 TRBJ2-2 TRBV11-2 - TGTGCCAGCAGGAGCCTAGCTTCCCACACCGGGGAGCTGTTTTTT CASRSLASHTGELFF
few 16 TRBJ2-7 TRBV10-3 TRBD2 TGTGCCATCAGTGAGTCGACTAGCGGGAACTCCTACGAGCAGTACTTC CAISESTSGNSYEQYF